This T cell receptor (beta chain) appears in the sequencing data of a study of radiation and T cells in renal cell carcinoma. Germline lookup yields CDR1 SGHNT and CDR2 YYREEE (reference sequence). The V end was cut by 4 bases, the J end by 2 bases, with 6 bases between. This CDR3 region has 12 residues. The sample's time point: blood 4 weeks post-SBRT, at nephrectomy. Stated treatment: 15 Gy SBRT to primary tumor, nephrectomy 4 weeks later. The patient's renal cell carcinoma had clear cell pathology. Profiled with immunoSEQ multiplex PCR; TCRdb holds only in-frame clones, not every one. The data hold 150,000 or so clones, with 88% observed a single time.

The genes are TRBV5-4 and TRBJ1-1; D ambiguous. The TCR comes from a woman between 45 and 65 years old with renal cell carcinoma. Specimen: blood, collected from a patient whose treatment included radiotherapy and nephrectomy. The chain's CDR3 is CASSLDNTEAFF. Here the CDR3 DNA reads TGTGCCAGCAGCCTGGATAACACTGAAGCTTTCTTT.